A selection of T cell receptor beta chains follows, all from one sample in a study of vaccination and CD4 T cells after COVID-19. No antigen has been identified for these receptors. MiXCR was run by TCRdb on the PCR reads, yielding one entry per CDR3 protein. This table holds roughly 20,000 distinct CDR3 sequences, 45% to 60% found once. The sample consisted of CD4+ T cells from blood, cultured in vitro. Source of these receptors: a human donor who had recovered from COVID-19. CDR3s include the opening cysteine and the closing phenylalanine or tryptophan. A D gene is named only where the DNA matches it firmly. Only part of the rows carry a size: once, few, many, or a class if the clone is expanded.

j_call v_call clone_size d_call cdr3_aa cdr3_nt
TRBJ2-2 TRBV7-6 - TRBD1 CASSFRGYGVGELFF TGTGCCAGCAGCTTCAGGGGGTATGGGGTCGGGGAGCTGTTTTTT
TRBJ1-2 TRBV6-1 - - CASTPHNELQGHGYTF TGTGCCAGCACCCCACACAACGAACTACAGGGCCATGGCTACACCTTC
TRBJ2-3 TRBV14 - - CASSQDLPGTRDTQYF TGTGCCAGCAGCCAAGATCTACCGGGAACTAGGGATACGCAGTATTTT
TRBJ2-5 TRBV25-1 once TRBD2 CASSPTSGLETQYF TGTGCCAGCAGCCCGACTAGCGGATTGGAGACCCAGTACTTC
TRBJ2-1 TRBV6-1 - - CASQRYGGNEQFF TGTGCCAGCCAGAGGTATGGCGGCAATGAGCAGTTCTTC
TRBJ1-3 TRBV6-1 few TRBD1 CAIRRGLLENTIYF TGTGCCATTCGCAGGGGGCTTTTAGAAAACACCATATATTTT
TRBJ2-2 TRBV11-3 - TRBD2 CASSFIGTSGRATGELFF TGTGCCAGCAGCTTCATTGGGACTAGCGGGAGGGCCACCGGGGAGCTGTTTTTT
TRBJ2-2 TRBV24-1 - TRBD2 CATSDFGLAGVGGELFF TGTGCCACCAGTGATTTTGGACTAGCGGGAGTGGGCGGGGAGCTGTTTTTT
TRBJ2-3 TRBV6-2/TRBV6-3 - TRBD2 CASRGLAGVGDTQYF TGTGCCAGCAGGGGACTAGCGGGAGTCGGAGATACGCAGTATTTT
TRBJ2-5 TRBV20-1 - - CSARTRDKGETQYF TGCAGTGCTAGAACCCGGGACAAAGGGGAGACCCAGTACTTC
TRBJ1-2 TRBV20-1 - TRBD1 CSARAIRTGDYGYTF TGCAGTGCTAGAGCCATTAGGACAGGAGACTATGGCTACACCTTC
TRBJ1-5 TRBV6-4 few TRBD1 CASSDSRRGQGMGNQPQHF TGTGCCAGCAGTGACTCGAGAAGGGGGCAGGGGATGGGCAATCAGCCCCAGCATTTT
TRBJ1-2 TRBV19 - TRBD1 CASSTGTGASYGYTF TGTGCCAGTAGTACCGGGACAGGGGCATCGTATGGCTACACCTTC
TRBJ2-2 TRBV7-9 - - CASSLTPEGVWATGELFF TGTGCCAGCAGCTTAACCCCTGAGGGGGTTTGGGCCACCGGGGAGCTGTTTTTT
TRBJ2-7 TRBV18 - TRBD2 CASSPRGLAIGSEQYF TGTGCCAGCTCACCTCGCGGACTAGCGATAGGATCCGAGCAGTACTTC
TRBJ2-1 TRBV27 once TRBD2 CASSLGGRARTYNEQFF TGTGCCAGCAGTCTAGGCGGGAGGGCCAGAACCTACAATGAGCAGTTCTTC
TRBJ2-3 TRBV5-4 - TRBD2 CASSLRASGSTDTQYF TGTGCCAGCAGCTTGCGGGCTAGCGGAAGCACAGATACGCAGTATTTT
TRBJ1-5 TRBV2 - - CASSPRGYSNQPQHF TGTGCCAGCTCCCCACGGGGTTATAGCAATCAGCCCCAGCATTTT
TRBJ1-1 TRBV7-7 few - CASSLGLDTEAFF TGTGCTAGCAGCTTAGGGTTGGACACTGAAGCTTTCTTT
TRBJ1-2 TRBV6-1 few - CASSPGTSTAGYTF TGTGCCAGCAGTCCCGGTACCTCTACCGCTGGCTACACCTTC
TRBJ2-7 TRBV28 few TRBD2 CASSLTGTSGSYEQYF TGTGCCAGCAGTCTAACCGGGACTAGCGGATCCTACGAGCAGTACTTC
TRBJ1-5 TRBV12-3/TRBV12-4 few - CASSRDGGNQPQHF TGTGCCAGCAGTAGGGACGGTGGCAATCAGCCCCAGCATTTT
TRBJ2-5 TRBV7-9 few - CASTPWAETQYF TGTGCCAGCACCCCGTGGGCGGAGACCCAGTACTTC
TRBJ1-1 TRBV7-2 - TRBD1 CASSSTREGAGTEAFF TGTGCCAGCAGCTCTACCCGGGAGGGGGCTGGCACTGAAGCTTTCTTT
TRBJ2-1 TRBV27 - TRBD2 CASSSRLAGVYNEQFF TGTGCCAGCAGTTCGCGACTAGCGGGAGTGTACAATGAGCAGTTCTTC
TRBJ1-4 TRBV11-3 - TRBD1 CASSPRTGGDEKLFF TGTGCCAGCAGCCCGAGGACAGGCGGAGATGAAAAACTGTTTTTT
TRBJ1-5 TRBV7-2 - - CASSLVSNQPQHF TGTGCCAGCAGCTTAGTTAGCAATCAGCCCCAGCATTTT
TRBJ2-5 TRBV6-1 - - CASEGVQETQYF TGTGCCAGCGAGGGGGTTCAAGAGACCCAGTACTTC
TRBJ2-7 TRBV27 - - CASSWRSGLIYEQYF TGTGCCAGCAGTTGGCGATCGGGGCTGATCTACGAGCAGTACTTC
TRBJ1-5 TRBV6-5 - - CASSYGQRYSNQPQHF TGTGCCAGCAGTTACGGACAACGTTATAGCAATCAGCCCCAGCATTTT
TRBJ2-5 TRBV15 few TRBD1 CATETGEGGTQYF TGTGCCACCGAGACAGGGGAAGGGGGGACCCAGTACTTC
TRBJ1-1 TRBV18 - - CASSTRIRGEEDEAFF TGTGCCAGCTCAACCCGAATTCGGGGGGAGGAGGATGAAGCTTTCTTT
TRBJ1-2 TRBV5-6 - TRBD1 CASSTQGNYGYTF TGTGCCAGCAGCACACAGGGGAACTATGGCTACACCTTC
TRBJ1-1 TRBV20-1 - - CSARRGSTNTEAFF TGCAGTGCTAGAAGGGGCAGCACCAACACTGAAGCTTTCTTT
TRBJ2-4 TRBV6-2/TRBV6-3 - - CASTAGVVKNIQYF TGTGCCAGCACCGCTGGGGTGGTCAAAAACATTCAGTACTTC
TRBJ2-1 TRBV7-2 - - CASSYSGSPSYNEQFF TGTGCCAGCAGTTATTCAGGGAGTCCCTCCTACAATGAGCAGTTCTTC
TRBJ2-3 TRBV5-8 - - CASSLVPGNTDTQYF TGTGCCAGCAGCTTGGTTCCAGGCAACACAGATACGCAGTATTTT
TRBJ1-5 TRBV5-8 - - CASSLFVGPQHF TGTGCCAGCAGCTTGTTTGTTGGGCCCCAGCATTTT
TRBJ1-5 TRBV6-4 - - CASSDSIRLSYQPQHF TGTGCCAGCAGTGACTCTATTCGGCTCTCGTATCAGCCCCAGCATTTT
TRBJ2-5 TRBV20-1 few - CSAPILETQYF TGCAGTGCTCCTATTTTAGAGACCCAGTACTTC
TRBJ2-5 TRBV5-1 - - CASSPWAVQETQYF TGCGCCAGCAGCCCGTGGGCAGTCCAAGAGACCCAGTACTTC
TRBJ2-1 TRBV5-4 - - CASSPGMWGDYNEQFF TGTGCCAGCAGCCCCGGGATGTGGGGCGATTACAATGAGCAGTTCTTC
TRBJ2-5 TRBV30 - TRBD1 CAWETGGTETQYF TGTGCCTGGGAGACAGGGGGGACGGAGACCCAGTACTTC
TRBJ1-2 TRBV20-1 - - CSARAPAKTDGYTF TGCAGTGCTAGAGCCCCTGCGAAAACTGATGGCTACACCTTC
TRBJ2-1 TRBV19 - - CASRVGSGSYNEQFF TGTGCCAGTAGAGTCGGATCAGGCTCCTACAATGAGCAGTTCTTC
TRBJ1-3 TRBV6-4 once - CARPILSGNTIYF TGTGCCAGACCCATCCTCTCTGGAAACACCATATATTTT
TRBJ2-3 TRBV2 - - CASRGVSSTDTQYF TGTGCCAGCAGGGGGGTTTCTTCCACAGATACGCAGTATTTT
TRBJ1-1 TRBV6-1 - - CASSSGQKDTEAFF TGTGCCAGCAGCTCGGGACAAAAGGACACTGAAGCTTTCTTT
TRBJ2-2 TRBV7-6 - - CASSPRQDTNTGELFF TGTGCCAGCAGCCCCAGACAGGATACGAACACCGGGGAGCTGTTTTTT
TRBJ2-3 TRBV7-9 - - CASSLGVRTDTQYF TGTGCCAGCAGCTTAGGGGTTCGCACAGATACGCAGTATTTT